This T cell receptor beta chain stems from a study of T cell responses to AZD1222 COVID-19 vaccine (dated by TCRdb to the early 2020s). At the level of the whole study: TCR sequencing was performed for over 230 trial participants, of whom about 200 were given two doses of AZD1222 and approximately 25 were given two doses of MenACWY control vaccine. Trial participants were enrolled by age into subgroups of 18-55, 56-69 and 70-plus years, and around 150, 28 and 57 TCR-sequenced participants, respectively, were included in these subgroups.

Sample time point, as interpreted from the label and publication: about 28 days (+/-7) after the second vaccine dose. Because spike-specific TCR depth and breadth did not differ between the two schedules, AZD1222 recipients who got a second dose at roughly 4 weeks were pooled with those who got a second dose at roughly 12 weeks. Vaccinee samples came from UK trials COV001 and COV002, including a single-blind randomized controlled phase 2/3 trial of AZD1222 (ChAdOx1 nCoV-19) in healthy adults. For TCRbeta chain sequencing, PBMC samples were collected from trial participants at day 0 and at day 28 after the second dose. Turning to this clone: The target of this receptor is not known. Base-call qualities are not available, and no considerably larger clone is one nucleotide away.

The CDR3 regions of human TCRbeta chains were analyzed by immunosequencing. As for how the authors treated the data: TCRs in the repertoires were compared against a reference library of SARS-CoV-2-specific TCRs that had been generated with the MIRA antigen-specificity platform. Breadth was defined as the fraction of unique TCRs that were SARS-CoV-2-associated, and depth was defined as the fraction of total T cells that were SARS-CoV-2-associated. Using the MIRA data, each spike-specific TCR was mapped to the spike region that the TCR reacts to and placed in a CD4 or CD8 class. Log10-transformed breadth and depth values were compared by one-way ANOVA with Sidak's multiple comparisons tests. The table was pulled from immuneACCESS by TCRdb, which kept in-frame rearrangements only. Such tables lose some clones; where checked, under half of the loss comes from unresolved V genes, and the rest has no known cause. V and J calls and clone size are as listed in that table; D and trimming were resolved from the DNA. This sample is represented by under 80,000 clones; 87% of them were singletons. Of the sample, around 1.3% falls within the top ten clones.

The study at large found these results: No day 14 peak-response samples were available, so repertoires were characterized only after the peak T cell response. Conclusions about previously exposed vaccinees are limited, since just five or six AZD1222 recipients were seropositive for SARS-CoV-2 at baseline. A significant rise in spike-specific TCR breadth and depth was observed after two AZD1222 doses relative to day 0 and relative to MenACWY recipients. The 56-69-year group was small, and its depth increase did not reach significance, likely because of low power. The vaccine-associated CD4 TCRs covered the entire spike protein, and the dominant responses fell in regions 160-218 and 743-854. Participants were mostly white British, with more females than males. The authors suggested clonal diversity may have been underestimated. Reportedly, almost half of the unique spike-specific TCRs recognized epitopes lying outside the regions that are mutated in the B.1.351 and B.1.1.7 variants.

CDR1 is given as SQVTM and CDR2 as ANQGSEA, both from the germline V gene. A distance of 13 bases separates the germline ends of V and J, which lose 4 bases and 6 bases respectively. The cysteine opens and the phenylalanine closes a CDR3 of 13 amino acids. Just CDR3 DNA is preserved here, 39 bases in frame from base 1. The receptor was isolated from an adult who received the AZD1222 COVID-19 vaccine. The rearranged chain carries TRBV29-1 and TRBJ1-5; the D gene is possibly TRBD1, with 5 bases matching. Sequencing was performed on peripheral blood, taken 28 days after the second AZD1222 dose. The CDR3 region has the sequence CSVGTAGGQPQHF. The DNA sequence is given as TGCAGCGTTGGCACAGCCGGGGGTCAGCCCCAGCATTTT.